This T cell receptor beta chain was sequenced for a study of shared T cell receptors in the human thymus. V dropped 2 bases and J dropped 10; count of bases not matched to a gene: 18. This CDR3 comprises 17 residues. The germline V gene encodes CDR1 SNHLY and CDR2 FYNNEI. The protocol was immunoSEQ multiplex PCR, while the TCRdb copy is restricted to in-frame clones and leaves out a portion. Of under 850,000 clones listed, approximately 90% are singletons. This sample was also put to use in a study of human thymus T cells. That source reports: Thymic and blood repertoires appeared to carry a bias in their V and J gene usage. A high degree of thymic repertoire overlap among unrelated individuals was reported in related research.

The V call is TRBV2, the J call TRBJ1-1, with 8 bases identical to TRBD1. The sequence was collected from a boy in the first two years of life with a congenital heart defect. The specimen was thymocytes. The CDR3 region is CASSELHNGGQGKGAFF. CDR3 bases: TGTGCCAGCAGTGAACTCCATAACGGCGGACAGGGTAAGGGAGCTTTCTTT.